The 6 T cell receptor beta chains given below trace back to one sample, sequenced in a study of low-dose radiotherapy and immunotherapy resistance in tumors. cDNA synthesis used a TRAV/TRBV-specific primer set for both chains. TCRs were put through approximately 20 PCR cycles of amplification with Phusion. A constant-region primer and the V-primer adapter served as the primer pair. TCRdb called the reads again in MiXCR, with one record for every CDR3 protein. Of over 15,000 distinct CDR3 sequences listed, 70% are singletons. These receptors were taken from a human donor with advanced metastatic prostate, ovarian, gallbladder or colorectal cancer (not recorded which). This table probably holds off-target reads from a library built for another chain.

The J gene is TRBJ1-2, the V gene TRBV10-3; 7 bases fit TRBD1. There are 19 residues in the CDR3. Per the germline V gene, CDR1 is ENHRY and CDR2 is SYGVKD. The junction had 15 bases not matched to a gene; V was cut back by 0 bases and J by 2 bases. In DNA form, the CDR3 reads TGTGCCATCAGTGAGTCCAATTATTATACAGGGGACCTCAACTATGGCTACACCTTC. This translates into CAISESNYYTGDLNYGYTF.

The chain has TRBV11-2 and TRBJ2-1; D unresolved. The CDR3 has 12 residues. CDR1 and CDR2 (germline): SGHAT, FQNNGV. V lost 4 bases and J 2 bases, leaving 3 bases between the germline ends. This chain's CDR3 is CASSSAYNEQFF. Written as DNA, the CDR3 is TGTGCCAGCAGCTCGGCCTACAATGAGCAGTTCTTC. The whole variable domain, remainder taken from reference TRBV11-2 and TRBJ2-1, is EAGVAQSPRYKIIEKRQSVAFWCNPISGHATLYWYQQILGQGPKLLIQFQNNGVVDDSQLPKDRFSAERLKGVDSTLKIQPAKLEDSAVYLCASSSAYNEQFFGPGTRLTVL.

The gene calls are TRBV11-2 and TRBJ2-7, with TRBD1 as a possible D gene (6 bases). The length of the CDR3 is 16 residues. The V end lost 3 bases, the J end lost 1 base, and 16 bases lay between the germline ends. Per the germline V gene, CDR1 is SGHAT and CDR2 is FQNNGV. The CDR3 protein is CASSFVGTGSSYEQYF. CDR3 in DNA: TGTGCCAGCAGCTTCGTTGGCACAGGGAGTTCCTACGAGCAGTACTTC.

This clonotype was counted only a few times. The chain uses TRBV5-4 and TRBJ2-7; D could derive from TRBD1 or TRBD2 (6 bases each). V lost 3 bases and J 3 bases, leaving 16 bases between the germline ends. The CDR3 contains 15 residues. Per the germline V gene, CDR1 is SGHNT and CDR2 is YYREEE (reference sequence). The CDR3 nucleotides read TGTGCCAGCAGCTCGCCGGGGGCCAAACACTACGAGCAGTACTTC. This encodes CASSSPGAKHYEQYF. The whole variable domain, remainder taken from reference TRBV5-4 and TRBJ2-7, is ETGVTQSPTHLIKTRGQQVTLRCSSQSGHNTVSWYQQALGQGPQFIFQYYREEENGRGNFPPRFSGLQFPNYSSELNVNALELDDSALYLCASSSPGAKHYEQYFGPGTRLTVT.

This chain uses TRBV10-3 with TRBJ1-6; a possible D gene is TRBD1 (6 bases). The germline CDR1 and CDR2 sequences are ENHRY and SYGVKD. V was trimmed by 3 bases and J by 13 bases, leaving 13 bases between them. The CDR3 has 13 amino acids. The CDR3 reads CAISDGGPVPLHF. In DNA form, the CDR3 reads TGTGCCATCAGTGACGGGGGCCCCGTGCCCCTCCACTTT.

The CDR3 spells CAIKGMETQYF. CDR3 nucleotides: TGTGCCATCAAGGGGATGGAGACCCAGTACTTC. V gene TRBV10-3 combines with J gene TRBJ2-5, with D perhaps TRBD1 (5 bases). V gave up 7 bases and J gave up 5 bases, with 8 bases separating them. Looked up from germline, CDR1 is ENHRY and CDR2 is SYGVKD. The CDR3 is made up of 11 amino acids.